The 24 T cell receptor beta chains below come from one sample, sequenced in a study of blood T cell repertoires in COVID-19. TCRdb's copy holds only in-frame clones and misses some; the assay was immunoSEQ multiplex PCR. The table has around 250,000 clones, around 90% seen once. The sequenced sample was peripheral blood. Source of these receptors: a middle-aged woman who had recovered from COVID-19.

V usage is TRBV2 and J usage is TRBJ1-6; the match to TRBD1 covers 11 bases. Unmatched junction bases numbered 12, after V lost 0 bases and J lost 14 bases. Germline-derived CDR1 and CDR2 are SNHLY and FYNNEI. The CDR3 runs to 17 residues. This CDR3 is CASSEALGQGAPGALHF. CDR3 DNA: TGTGCCAGCAGTGAAGCGCTAGGACAGGGGGCGCCTGGGGCCCTCCACTTT.

This clone appeared once. The chain joins TRBV11-3 to TRBJ2-3; D is possibly TRBD2 (6 bases). V was clipped by 5 bases and J by 4 bases, with 19 bases between them. This CDR3 is 16 amino acids long. Looked up from germline, CDR1 is SGHNT and CDR2 is YENEEA. The CDR3 here is CASSPGRWGVSDTQYF. The DNA of the CDR3 is TGTGCCAGCAGCCCAGGAAGGTGGGGGGTTTCAGATACGCAGTATTTT. Using reference TRBV11-3 and TRBJ2-3 for the parts outside the CDR3, the full variable domain is EAGVVQSPRYKIIEKKQPVAFWCNPISGHNTLYWYLQNLGQGPELLIRYENEEAVDDSQLPKDRFSAERLKGVDSTLKIQPAELGDSAVYLCASSPGRWGVSDTQYFGPGTRLTVL.

The chain uses TRBV6-1 and TRBJ2-3; tentative D call: TRBD2 (6 bases). The CDR3 covers 16 residues. Trimming stripped 4 bases from V and 4 bases from J, with 18 bases between. Germline V lookup: CDR1 MNHNS, CDR2 SASEGT. The CDR3 spells CASSVLGVQRADTQYF. The CDR3 DNA is TGTGCCAGCAGTGTGTTAGGCGTACAGCGGGCAGATACGCAGTATTTT.

J is TRBJ2-1 and V is TRBV28; 8 nucleotides align to TRBD2. CDR3 length: 16 amino acids. V shed 6 bases and J 0 bases; nucleotides not matched to a gene: 7. The germline CDR1 and CDR2 sequences are MDHEN and SYDVKM. CDR3 sequence reads: CASRPSGGSSYNEQFF. CDR3 nucleotide sequence: TGTGCCAGCAGACCGAGCGGGGGCAGCTCCTACAATGAGCAGTTCTTC.

The genes are TRBV28 and TRBJ2-7; possible D gene TRBD2, 7 bases. Germline values: CDR1 MDHEN, CDR2 SYDVKM. The CDR3 sequence is 15 residues long. The V end lost 6 bases, the J end lost 4 bases, and 19 bases lay between the germline ends. In nucleotides, the CDR3 is TGTGCCAGCAGCAAAGGGGGAGGGCCTGGGTACGAGCAGTACTTC. Encoded protein: CASSKGGGPGYEQYF.

As DNA, the CDR3 is TGTGCCAGCAGTGACGGGTGGCAGTTCTTC. Residues: CASSDGWQFF. The chain carries TRBV2 and TRBJ2-1; D is uncertain. Germline V gene lookup returns CDR1 SNHLY and CDR2 FYNNEI. V was clipped by 3 bases and J by 12 bases, with 6 bases between them. The CDR3 is 10 amino acids.

This sequence joins TRBV25-1 and TRBJ2-1; 7 bases line up with TRBD2. Germline V gene lookup returns CDR1 MGHDK and CDR2 SYGVNS. The CDR3 contains 14 residues. Trimming at V came to 5 bases and at J to 6 bases, leaving 7 bases not matched to a gene. The CDR3 loop reads CASSFAGRANEQFF. Written as DNA, the CDR3 is TGTGCCAGCAGTTTTGCAGGGAGGGCCAATGAGCAGTTCTTC.

The J gene is TRBJ2-3, the V gene TRBV2; D remains unclear. The CDR3 contains 11 residues. Germline assignment: CDR1 SNHLY and CDR2 FYNNEI. The V and J ends lost 6 bases and 4 bases respectively, with 5 bases between them. The CDR3 region is CASRAADTQYF. CDR3 coding DNA: TGTGCCAGCAGGGCGGCAGATACGCAGTATTTT.

The chain combines TRBV29-1 with TRBJ2-5; D is perhaps TRBD2 (5 bases). Trimming left V 5 bases short and J 2 bases short, with 12 bases between. In germline, CDR1 is SQVTM, CDR2 ANQGSEA. CDR3 length: 13 residues. The CDR3 DNA sequence: TGCAGCGTTACGGCGGGCCCTCAAGAGACCCAGTACTTC. Protein: CSVTAGPQETQYF.

The V gene is TRBV18, the J gene TRBJ1-6, with 11 bases aligning to TRBD1. With 3 bases clipped from V and 7 bases from J, the junction kept 14 bases outside the gene matches. CDR1 is KGHSH and CDR2 is LQKENI in the germline V gene. The CDR3 has 19 residues. For the CDR3, the DNA is TGTGCCAGCTCACCGGGGCCGGGACAGGGGGAATATAGGAATTCACCCCTCCACTTT. Translation gives CASSPGPGQGEYRNSPLHF.

The V and J genes are TRBV7-8 and TRBJ2-7, with 11 bases aligning to TRBD2. The ends lost 1 base at V and 11 bases at J; junction bases unmatched: 7. Germline CDR1 is SGHVS and CDR2 is FQNEAQ. The CDR3 loop spans 14 amino acids. The CDR3 sequence is CASSLGVASGRKYF. DNA of the CDR3: TGTGCCAGCAGCTTAGGTGTGGCTAGCGGGAGGAAGTACTTC.

This chain joins TRBV10-3 and TRBJ2-7, with 7 bases that match TRBD1. With V trimmed by 6 bases and J by 3 bases, 5 bases remained unmatched. The CDR3 loop spans 13 amino acids. In germline, CDR1 is ENHRY, CDR2 SYGVKD. The CDR3 sequence: CAIRGDSLYEQYF. The CDR3 DNA reads TGTGCCATCAGGGGGGACAGTCTCTACGAGCAGTACTTC.

The genes are TRBV19 and TRBJ2-7; 13 bases line up with TRBD2. The J segment lost 2 bases and the V segment lost 6 bases, leaving 1 base of the junction unmatched. Germline CDR1 is LNHDA and CDR2 is SQIVND (reference sequence). This CDR3 is built from 14 residues. The CDR3 nucleotides read TGTGCCAGTAGCGGACTAGCGGGAGCCTACGAGCAGTACTTC. The encoded protein is CASSGLAGAYEQYF.

The V gene is TRBV3-1 (or the pseudogene TRBV3-2), the J gene TRBJ2-4; a possible D gene is TRBD2 (7 bases). CDR1 and CDR2 from the germline V gene are LGHDT and YNNKEL (reference sequence). This CDR3 region has 17 residues. The germline V and J ends were trimmed by 0 bases and 2 bases, with 14 bases remaining between them. CDR3 loop: CASSQDVGGGPKNIQYF. As DNA, the CDR3 is TGTGCCAGCAGCCAAGATGTAGGGGGAGGGCCCAAAAACATTCAGTACTTC.

The genes are TRBV5-1 and TRBJ1-1, with D maybe TRBD1 (5 bases). Germline lookup yields CDR1 SGHRS and CDR2 YFSETQ. The CDR3 covers 14 residues. V was shortened by 0 bases and J by 3 bases, with 9 bases between the two germline ends. Here the CDR3 reads CASSLAPGDTEAFF. For the CDR3, the DNA is TGCGCCAGCAGCTTGGCCCCGGGGGACACTGAAGCTTTCTTT.

The V call is TRBV18, the J call TRBJ1-6; D might be TRBD1 (6 bases). The V end lost 2 bases, the J end lost 3 bases, and 8 bases lay between the germline ends. The CDR3 has 15 residues. Germline V gene data show CDR1 as KGHSH and CDR2 as LQKENI. The DNA for the CDR3 is TGTGCCAGCTCACCAAGGACAGACTATAATTCACCCCTCCACTTT. Its protein product is CASSPRTDYNSPLHF.

The CDR3 DNA reads TGTGCCAGCAGTTTAGCGCTAGGCCACGAGCAGTACTTC. It encodes CASSLALGHEQYF. The chain is built from TRBV12-3 or TRBV12-4 and TRBJ2-7; D is uncertain. This CDR3 region has 13 residues. V gave up 0 bases and J gave up 5 bases, with 8 bases separating them.

The V and J genes are TRBV7-2 and TRBJ2-5; D gene unclear. Trimming stripped 2 bases from V and 5 bases from J, with 9 bases between. The germline gives CDR1 SGHTA, CDR2 FQGNSA. CDR3 length: 13 residues. CDR3 amino acids: CASSLFTTETQYF. The CDR3 DNA is TGTGCCAGCAGCTTATTTACTACGGAGACCCAGTACTTC. The full variable domain, rest sourced from reference TRBV7-2 and TRBJ2-5, is GAGVSQSPSNKVTEKGKDVELRCDPISGHTALYWYRQSLGQGLEFLIYFQGNSAPDKSGLPSDRFSAERTGGSVSTLTIQRTQQEDSAVYLCASSLFTTETQYFGPGTRLLVL.

The chain combines TRBV29-1 with TRBJ2-5, with 9 positions matching TRBD1. Germline lookup yields CDR1 SQVTM and CDR2 ANQGSEA. The J segment lost 5 bases and the V segment lost 6 bases, leaving 13 bases of the junction unmatched. This CDR3 has 15 residues. The CDR3 is CSVTYLDRGSETQYF. The CDR3 DNA is TGCAGCGTGACATACTTGGACAGGGGTTCGGAGACCCAGTACTTC.

The CDR3, as DNA: TGTGCCAGCACCGGGTCGCGCACCGGGGAGCTGTTTTTT. It yields the protein CASTGSRTGELFF. V usage is TRBV2 and J usage is TRBJ2-2; D gene unclear. The germline V gene encodes CDR1 SNHLY and CDR2 FYNNEI. The CDR3 spans 13 residues. Trimming removed 7 bases from V and 4 bases from J, with 10 bases in between.

The rearrangement links TRBV19 to TRBJ1-5; possibly TRBD1 for D (6 bases). From germline, CDR1 is LNHDA and CDR2 SQIVND (reference sequence). The length of the CDR3 is 13 residues. Trimming pared 7 bases from V and 3 bases from J, leaving 10 bases between. The CDR3 loop is CASTGGYNQPQHF. CDR3 sequence (DNA): TGTGCCAGTACGGGGGGCTACAATCAGCCCCAGCATTTT.

The V and J genes are TRBV7-8 and TRBJ2-1, with 11 bases lining up with TRBD2. With V trimmed by 1 base and J by 5 bases, 4 bases remained unmatched. The CDR3 has 16 residues. Germline V gene data show CDR1 as SGHVS and CDR2 as FQNEAQ. The CDR3 DNA sequence: TGTGCCAGCAGCTTAGGGGGGGGACTAGCGGACAATGAGCAGTTCTTC. This gives the protein CASSLGGGLADNEQFF.

J is TRBJ2-7 and V is TRBV18; 9 nucleotides align to TRBD1. V shed 5 bases and J 0 bases; nucleotides not matched to a gene: 5. Germline V gene lookup returns CDR1 KGHSH and CDR2 LQKENI. The CDR3 runs 15 residues. CDR3 protein: CASSGTGSFSYEQYF. The CDR3 coding sequence is TGTGCCAGCTCAGGGACAGGGTCATTCTCCTACGAGCAGTACTTC.

The rearrangement joins TRBV18 to TRBJ2-5; TRBD1 is a possible D gene (5 bases). The germline V and J ends were trimmed by 1 base and 2 bases, with 8 bases remaining between them. From germline, CDR1 is KGHSH and CDR2 LQKENI. This CDR3 is 14 amino acids long. Here the CDR3 reads CASSPQGSQETQYF. Here the CDR3 DNA reads TGTGCCAGCTCACCACAGGGGTCGCAAGAGACCCAGTACTTC.